The 2 T cell receptor beta chains below come from one sample, sequenced in a study of T cell repertoires in cytomegalovirus infection. TCRdb re-called the reads through MiXCR, storing one row per CDR3 protein. The repertoire has around 200,000 distinct CDR3 sequences, around 35% of them found once; the top ten carry around 64%. For these receptors, no antigen is known. The input for sequencing was CD8+ T cells from cultured PBMCs, taken from culture after CMV antigen stimulation. The receptors come from a human donor in good health (CMV status not recorded). Some clones in this sample may be carry-over from other donors' samples.

The rearrangement links TRBV7-9 to TRBJ1-5, with D maybe TRBD1 (5 bases). The CDR3 contains 12 residues. CDR1 and CDR2 (germline): SEHNR, FQNEAQ (reference sequence). Between the trimmed V and J ends, which lost 5 bases and 6 bases, there was a span of 8 bases. The CDR3 DNA reads TGTGCCAGCAGCCCCGACAGTCAGCCCCAGCATTTT. The encoded protein is CASSPDSQPQHF. Drawing the rest from reference TRBV7-9 and TRBJ1-5, the complete variable domain is DTGVSQNPRHKITKRGQNVTFRCDPISEHNRLYWYRQTLGQGPEFLTYFQNEAQLEKSRLLSDRFSAERPKGSFSTLEIQRTEQGDSAMYLCASSPDSQPQHFGDGTRLSIL.

The chain is built from TRBV15 and TRBJ2-5; D not certain. The germline V and J ends were trimmed by 8 bases and 1 base, with 11 bases remaining between them. The CDR3 runs to 13 residues. Germline V CDR1 and CDR2: LNHNV, YYDKDF (reference sequence). DNA of the CDR3: TGTGCCACCGCGACTGCCTCCCAAGAGACCCAGTACTTC. This gives the protein CATATASQETQYF.